Presented here are 30 T cell receptor beta chains from one specimen sequenced in a study of T cell repertoires in cytomegalovirus infection. Their antigens are not known. TCRdb passed the reads through MiXCR, listing each CDR3 protein once. The profile shows some 940,000 distinct CDR3 sequences, roughly 31% of them singletons. The starting material was cultured CD8+ T cells from PBMCs, obtained from culture after CMV antigen stimulation. The receptor source for this set is a human donor in good health (CMV status not recorded). Some clones in this sample may be carry-over from other donors' samples.

V usage is TRBV27 and J usage is TRBJ1-6; 10 bases match TRBD1. This CDR3 has 15 residues. The germline V gene encodes CDR1 MNHEY and CDR2 SMNVEV (reference sequence). V shed 0 bases, J shed 9 bases, and the junction held 2 bases outside the gene matches. Here the CDR3 reads CASSLSRTGGSPLHF. In DNA form, the CDR3 reads TGTGCCAGCAGTTTATCTAGGACAGGGGGTTCACCCCTCCACTTT.

This clonotype has a single count. The rearrangement joins TRBV27 to TRBJ1-4; D is perhaps TRBD1 (5 bases). CDR3 length: 14 amino acids. Germline V gene data show CDR1 as MNHEY and CDR2 as SMNVEV (reference sequence). V lost 0 bases to trimming and J lost 9 bases, with 11 bases between them. The CDR3 DNA sequence: TGTGCCAGCAGTTTATCAATAGGGGCCCAAAAACTGTTTTTT. As protein: CASSLSIGAQKLFF.

This clonotype was detected only a few times. This chain connects TRBV29-1 to TRBJ2-5, with 11 bases matching TRBD1. J gave up 4 bases and V 4 bases, and 5 bases lay outside the gene matches. CDR3 length equals 14 residues. The germline CDR1 and CDR2 sequences are SQVTM and ANQGSEA. In DNA, the CDR3 is TGCAGCGTTGCGGACAGGGGGCTGGTAGAGACCCAGTACTTC. Its protein is CSVADRGLVETQYF.

This clonotype has more than one count but fewer than ten. The chain joins TRBV12-5 to TRBJ2-3, with D perhaps being TRBD1 or TRBD2 (5 bases each). In germline, CDR1 is LGHNT, CDR2 FRNRAP. With 5 bases removed from V and 10 bases from J, the gap between germline ends came to 13 bases. This CDR3 is 12 amino acids long. The CDR3 nucleotides are TGTGCTAGTGGTGATACACGGGACCCGCAGTATTTT. This gives the protein CASGDTRDPQYF.

V usage is TRBV24-1 and J usage is TRBJ2-4; TRBD1 might be the D (5 bases). V dropped 7 bases and J dropped 0 bases, with 27 bases sitting between them. Per germline, CDR1 KGHDR and CDR2 SFDVKD. There are 20 residues in the CDR3. CDR3 residues: CATRERTGPILDGAKNIQYF. In nucleotides, the CDR3 is TGTGCCACCAGGGAAAGAACAGGACCCATTTTGGACGGAGCCAAAAACATTCAGTACTTC.

A few counts support this clonotype. V is TRBV19 and J is TRBJ2-1, with D perhaps given as TRBD1 or TRBD2 (5 bases each). V lost 11 bases and J lost 1, with 15 bases in between. There are 14 residues in the CDR3. Germline lookup yields CDR1 LNHDA and CDR2 SQIVND (reference sequence). As DNA, the CDR3 is TGTGCCGCTACCACAGGCGGGTCCTACAATGAGCAGTTCTTC. It specifies CAATTGGSYNEQFF. Combining the CDR3 with reference TRBV19 and TRBJ2-1 gives the whole variable domain DGGITQSPKYLFRKEGQNVTLSCEQNLNHDAMYWYRQDPGQGLRLIYYSQIVNDFQKGDIAEGYSVSREKKESFPLTVTSAQKNPTAFYLCAATTGGSYNEQFFGPGTRLTVL.

This clonotype was seen more than once but under ten times. The chain couples TRBV27 to TRBJ2-1; the D gene is possibly TRBD2 (5 bases). Trimming shortened V by 4 bases and J by 3 bases, and 10 bases separated the two germline ends. The V gene's germline CDR1 is MNHEY and CDR2 SMNVEV (reference sequence). This CDR3 has 14 residues. CDR3 in DNA: TGTGCCAGCAGTTCCGCGGGTGTCTACAATGAGCAGTTCTTC. This gives the protein CASSSAGVYNEQFF.

This chain joins TRBV6-7 and TRBJ2-1, with TRBD2 matching 8 bases. TRBV6-7 qualifies as an ORF whose function is uncertain. Germline trimming cut 11 bases from V and 2 bases from J; bases unmatched to any gene: 2. The CDR3 is 12 amino acids. The CDR3 is CAGSGAYNEQFF. In DNA, the CDR3 is TGTGCCGGTAGCGGGGCCTACAATGAGCAGTTCTTC.

The genes are TRBV12-3 or TRBV12-4 and TRBJ1-1; TRBD1 is a possible D gene (5 bases). Trimming removed 4 bases from V and 4 bases from J, with 10 bases in between. There are 13 residues in the CDR3. The CDR3 DNA is TGTGCCAGCAGTTGGTGGGGGAGCACTGAAGCTTTCTTT. Its protein product is CASSWWGSTEAFF.

This clonotype was observed a few times. J is TRBJ2-3 and V is TRBV11-2; 7 bases are a match to TRBD2. The CDR3 is made up of 16 amino acids. With V trimmed by 6 bases and J by 4 bases, 13 bases remained unmatched. CDR1 and CDR2 (germline): SGHAT, FQNNGV. Here the CDR3 reads CASRPSSGLLSDTQYF. CDR3 in DNA: TGTGCCAGCAGGCCATCTAGCGGCCTCTTGTCAGATACGCAGTATTTT.

The J gene is TRBJ2-5, the V gene TRBV4-1; D not certain. The CDR3 has 13 residues. Trimming cost V 0 bases and J 5 bases, with 7 bases left between them. In germline, CDR1 is MGHRA, CDR2 YSYEKL. The CDR3 sequence is CASSQEAPETQYF. The CDR3 DNA is TGCGCCAGCAGCCAAGAAGCTCCCGAGACCCAGTACTTC.

This clonotype appeared a few times. The chain joins TRBV9 to TRBJ1-2, with 8 bases identical to TRBD1. The CDR3 consists of 15 residues. The ends lost 2 bases at V and 2 bases at J; junction bases unmatched: 5. From germline, CDR1 is SGDLS and CDR2 YYNGEE. CDR3 loop: CASSVKGQVNYGYTF. In DNA form, the CDR3 reads TGTGCCAGCAGCGTCAAGGGACAGGTCAACTATGGCTACACCTTC.

The gene calls are TRBV7-6 and TRBJ1-1; 7 bases align to TRBD1. Germline lookup yields CDR1 SGHVS and CDR2 FNYEAQ. The CDR3 has 13 amino acids. J gave up 4 bases and V 4 bases, and 3 bases lay outside the gene matches. This CDR3 is CASSSGTVTEAFF. The CDR3 DNA reads as TGTGCCAGCAGCTCAGGGACAGTCACTGAAGCTTTCTTT.

This clonotype has only a few counts. V is TRBV20-1 and J is TRBJ1-1; D possibly corresponds to TRBD1 (5 bases). This CDR3 comprises 15 residues. Germline loops: CDR1 DFQATT, CDR2 SNEGSKA (reference sequence). V was clipped by 6 bases and J by 0 bases, with 17 bases between them. CDR3 region: CSAQRGLSLNTEAFF. In nucleotides, the CDR3 is TGCAGTGCCCAACGGGGGTTGTCTTTGAACACTGAAGCTTTCTTT.

The chain has TRBV29-1 and TRBJ2-1, with 10 bases fitting TRBD2. The V gene end was trimmed by 4 bases and the J gene end by 9 bases; junction bases not matched to a gene: 9. The CDR3 loop spans 14 amino acids. Per germline, CDR1 SQVTM and CDR2 ANQGSEA. The CDR3 nucleotides are TGCAGCGTTGCGACTAGCGGGTACTCGGGTGAGCAGTTCTTC. This encodes CSVATSGYSGEQFF.

At least ten counts were recorded for this clonotype. The rearrangement links TRBV7-2 to TRBJ2-7, with D possibly being TRBD1 (6 bases). V was trimmed by 5 bases and J by 3 bases, leaving 8 bases between them. The CDR3 is 12 amino acids. In germline, CDR1 is SGHTA, CDR2 FQGNSA. The DNA for the CDR3 is TGTGCCAGCAGCACGGACAGCTACGAGCAGTACTTC. Translating it yields CASSTDSYEQYF.

V and J are TRBV7-9 and TRBJ1-2; no clear D. This CDR3 has 14 amino acids. CDR1 SEHNR and CDR2 FQNEAQ come from the germline V gene (reference sequence). Deletions cut 4 bases from V and 1 base from J, with 10 bases between. The CDR3 region has the DNA TGTGCCAGCAGCTGGAGAGGGAATAACTATGGCTACACCTTC. It yields the protein CASSWRGNNYGYTF.

This clonotype was seen a handful of times. The chain uses TRBV6-2 or TRBV6-3 and TRBJ2-7, with unresolved D. The V gene lost 4 bases and the J gene lost 3 bases, with 7 bases spanning the gap. The CDR3 runs to 12 residues. Looked up from germline, CDR1 is MNHEY and CDR2 is SVGEGT. The CDR3 reads CASSSLRYEQYV. In DNA, the CDR3 is TGTGCCAGCAGTTCCCTTCGCTACGAGCAGTACGTC.

The V gene is TRBV5-1, the J gene TRBJ1-2, with unresolved D. CDR1 is SGHRS and CDR2 is YFSETQ in the germline V gene. The CDR3 totals 13 residues. Trimming left V 0 bases short and J 5 bases short, with 8 bases between. DNA of the CDR3: TGCGCCAGCAGCTTGGAGGCCTCTTATGGCTACACCTTC. It yields the protein CASSLEASYGYTF.

This chain connects TRBV6-1 to TRBJ2-5, with TRBD2 as a possible D gene (7 bases). V gave up 7 bases and J gave up 2 bases, with 20 bases separating them. CDR3 size: 16 residues. CDR1 and CDR2 from the germline V gene are MNHNS and SASEGT. The CDR3 sequence is CASNDPAGALQETQYF. Here the CDR3 DNA reads TGTGCCAGCAACGACCCGGCGGGGGCACTACAAGAGACCCAGTACTTC.

The chain links TRBV5-4 to TRBJ2-5; 7 bases fit TRBD1. CDR1 and CDR2 from the germline V gene are SGHNT and YYREEE (reference sequence). CDR3 length: 11 amino acids. CDR3 coding DNA: TGTGTTGGGTACAGGGGAGAGACCCAGTACTTC. Translated: CVGYRGETQYF. Filled out from reference TRBV5-4 and TRBJ2-5, the complete variable domain reads ETGVTQSPTHLIKTRGQQVTLRCSSQSGHNTVSWYQQALGQGPQFIFQYYREEENGRGNFPPRFSGLQFPNYSSELNVNALELDDSALYLCVGYRGETQYFGPGTRLLVL.

This chain connects TRBV5-4 to TRBJ2-1; 8 bases map to TRBD2. CDR1 is SGHNT and CDR2 is YYREEE in the germline V gene (reference sequence). V shed 7 bases, J shed 7 bases, and the junction held 4 bases outside the gene matches. The CDR3 runs 12 residues. Here the CDR3 reads CASLSGKNEQFF. The CDR3 nucleotides read TGTGCCAGCCTTAGCGGGAAAAATGAGCAGTTCTTC.

The chain is built from TRBV10-3 and TRBJ1-1; 7 bases agree with TRBD1. V gave up 11 bases and J gave up 1 base; unmatched junction bases: 7. The CDR3 length is 13 residues. The V gene's germline CDR1 is ENHRY and CDR2 SYGVKD. The CDR3 DNA sequence: TGTGCCGTCTACAGGGGTGGGAACACTGAAGCTTTCTTT. This sequence encodes CAVYRGGNTEAFF.

This clonotype appeared a few times. The chain recombines TRBV12-3 or TRBV12-4 with TRBJ2-1, with 7 bases matching TRBD2. The length of the CDR3 is 18 residues. The ends lost 8 bases at V and 6 bases at J; junction bases unmatched: 22. The CDR3 DNA reads TGTGCCAGCTCCTCTTTCTTTGTGGGGAGGGTCAAGGGCAATGAGCAGTTCTTC. Its translation: CASSSFFVGRVKGNEQFF.

This clonotype occurred a few times. The genes are TRBV4-1 and TRBJ2-1; the D gene is possibly TRBD2 (5 bases). Germline V gene sequence: CDR1 MGHRA, CDR2 YSYEKL. This CDR3 has 14 residues. Trimming pared 1 base from V and 8 bases from J, leaving 12 bases between. The DNA for the CDR3 is TGCGCCAGCAGCCAAGGGTTGATGCGGGATGAGCAGTTCTTC. This gives the protein CASSQGLMRDEQFF.

This clonotype was seen once. A much larger clone differs from this one at a single base, so this may be a read error. The chain couples TRBV7-2 to TRBJ2-7, with 12 bases that match TRBD2. The CDR3 is 16 residues long. Per germline, CDR1 SGHTA and CDR2 FQGNSA. The CDR3 nucleotides read TGTGCCAGAAGCTTCGGACTAGCGGGGAAATCCTACGAGCAGTACTTC. It encodes CARSFGLAGKSYEQYF.

The V call is TRBV7-6, the J call TRBJ1-2, with a weak D call TRBD1 (5 bases). The CDR3 length is 14 residues. The germline V gene has CDR1 SGHVS and CDR2 FNYEAQ. Trimming left V 4 bases short and J 1 base short, with 10 bases between. This CDR3 reads CASSSRQINYGYTF. The CDR3 DNA sequence: TGTGCCAGCAGCTCTCGACAGATTAACTATGGCTACACCTTC.

This clonotype was seen only once. The chain combines TRBV12-3 or TRBV12-4 with TRBJ1-6; no reliable D call. The CDR3 totals 14 residues. Trimming pared 6 bases from V and 5 bases from J, leaving 11 bases between. CDR3 sequence (DNA): TGTGCCAGCAGCTATGCTCTCAATAATTCACCCCTCCACTTT. Translated, it gives CASSYALNNSPLHF.

This chain links TRBV14 with TRBJ2-5; 11 bases match TRBD2. The V segment lost 4 bases and the J segment 7 bases; nucleotides outside the gene matches: 23. From germline, CDR1 is SGHDN and CDR2 FVKESK. This CDR3 has 20 residues. Here the CDR3 reads CASSPSLRLAGRSAGATQYF. The DNA of the CDR3 is TGTGCCAGCAGCCCGAGCCTAAGACTAGCGGGGCGAAGTGCCGGAGCGACCCAGTACTTC.

With regard to this clonotype: An end of the junction differs from the germline gene, which may be a read error. The V gene is TRBV13, the J gene TRBJ1-1; D is unresolved. This CDR3 has 12 residues. Germline V CDR1 and CDR2: PRHDT, FYEKMQ (reference sequence). The CDR3 sequence is CTSSFDDTEAFF. The DNA for the CDR3 is TGTACCAGCAGCTTCGATGACACTGAAGCTTTCTTT.